This T cell receptor beta chain came from a study of chemoradiotherapy in HPV16-positive cancers. Study context: Candidate HPV-specific T-cell clones and common TCR motifs came from functional assays in a couple of HPV16-positive patients.

Details on this clone: What it recognizes is unknown.

Study results and caveats: Candidate HPV-specific clones and E7-related TCR motifs grew in tumor during treatment. Only two HPV16-positive patients supplied the functional HPV-specificity definition.

Assay: immunoSEQ multiplex PCR; the TCRdb copy retains only in-frame clones and omits some. The sample yields 8,500 to 9,000 clones, about 71% seen once. Germline CDR1 and CDR2: SGHDT and YYEEEE. Trimming took 4 bases from V and 5 from J; bases not matched to a gene: 6. This CDR3 comprises 16 residues. This rearrangement joins TRBV5-6 to TRBJ1-4; TRBD1 matches at 12 bases. This clonotype was sampled from a human donor with HPV-associated anogenital cancer. This sample was taken from a patient who underwent chemoradiotherapy. As DNA, the CDR3 is TGTGCCAGCAGCACCGGGACAGGGGGCTCCAATGAAAAACTGTTTTTT. Translation gives CASSTGTGGSNEKLFF.